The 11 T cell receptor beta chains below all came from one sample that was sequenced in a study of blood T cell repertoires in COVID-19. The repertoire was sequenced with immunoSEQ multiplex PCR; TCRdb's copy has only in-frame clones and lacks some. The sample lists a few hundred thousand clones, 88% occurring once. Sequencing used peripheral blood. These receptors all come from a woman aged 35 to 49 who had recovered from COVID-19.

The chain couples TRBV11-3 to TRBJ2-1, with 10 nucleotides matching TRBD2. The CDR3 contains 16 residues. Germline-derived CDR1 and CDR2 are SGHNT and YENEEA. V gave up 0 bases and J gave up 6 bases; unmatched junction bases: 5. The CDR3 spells CASSLDLASGSNEQFF. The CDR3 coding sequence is TGTGCCAGCAGCTTAGATCTGGCTAGCGGGAGCAATGAGCAGTTCTTC.

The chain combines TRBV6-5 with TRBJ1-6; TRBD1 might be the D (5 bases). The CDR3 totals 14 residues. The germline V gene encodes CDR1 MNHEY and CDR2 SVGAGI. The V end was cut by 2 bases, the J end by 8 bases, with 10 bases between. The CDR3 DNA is TGTGCCAGCAGTTACCGGGGGGAGCATTCACCCCTCCACTTT. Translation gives CASSYRGEHSPLHF.

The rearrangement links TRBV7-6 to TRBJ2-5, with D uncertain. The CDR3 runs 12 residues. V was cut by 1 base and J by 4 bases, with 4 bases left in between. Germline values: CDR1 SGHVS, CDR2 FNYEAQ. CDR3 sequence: CASSLDRETQYF. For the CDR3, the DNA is TGTGCCAGCAGCTTAGATCGAGAGACCCAGTACTTC.

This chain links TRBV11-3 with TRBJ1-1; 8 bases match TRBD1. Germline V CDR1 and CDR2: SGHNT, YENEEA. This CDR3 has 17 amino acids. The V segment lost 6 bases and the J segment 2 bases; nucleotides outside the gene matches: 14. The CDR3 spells CASRPPWGQALNTEAFF. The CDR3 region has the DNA TGTGCCAGCAGACCGCCCTGGGGACAGGCACTTAACACTGAAGCTTTCTTT. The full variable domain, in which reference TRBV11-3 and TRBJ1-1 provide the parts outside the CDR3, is EAGVVQSPRYKIIEKKQPVAFWCNPISGHNTLYWYLQNLGQGPELLIRYENEEAVDDSQLPKDRFSAERLKGVDSTLKIQPAELGDSAVYLCASRPPWGQALNTEAFFGQGTRLTVV.

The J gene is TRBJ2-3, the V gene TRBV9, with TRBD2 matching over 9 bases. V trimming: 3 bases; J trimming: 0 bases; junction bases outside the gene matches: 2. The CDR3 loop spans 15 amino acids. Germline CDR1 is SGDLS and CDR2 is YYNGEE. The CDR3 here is CASSASGVSTDTQYF. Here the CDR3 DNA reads TGTGCCAGCAGCGCTAGCGGGGTGAGCACAGATACGCAGTATTTT. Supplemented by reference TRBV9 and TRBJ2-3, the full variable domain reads DSGVTQTPKHLITATGQRVTLRCSPRSGDLSVYWYQQSLDQGLQFLIQYYNGEERAKGNILERFSAQQFPDLHSELNLSSLELGDSALYFCASSASGVSTDTQYFGPGTRLTVL.

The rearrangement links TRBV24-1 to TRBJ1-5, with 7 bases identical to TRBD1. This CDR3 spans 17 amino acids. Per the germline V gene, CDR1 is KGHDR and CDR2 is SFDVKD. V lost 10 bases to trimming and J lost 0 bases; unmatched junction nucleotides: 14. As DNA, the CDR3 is TGTGCCACGCCGACAGGGTTCGGTGGATATAGCAATCAGCCCCAGCATTTT. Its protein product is CATPTGFGGYSNQPQHF.

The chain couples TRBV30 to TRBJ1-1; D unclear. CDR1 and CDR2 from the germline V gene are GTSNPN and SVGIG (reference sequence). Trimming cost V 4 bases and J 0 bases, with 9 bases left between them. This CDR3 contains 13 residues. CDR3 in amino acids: CAWTPQVNTEAFF. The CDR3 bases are TGTGCCTGGACCCCCCAGGTGAACACTGAAGCTTTCTTT.

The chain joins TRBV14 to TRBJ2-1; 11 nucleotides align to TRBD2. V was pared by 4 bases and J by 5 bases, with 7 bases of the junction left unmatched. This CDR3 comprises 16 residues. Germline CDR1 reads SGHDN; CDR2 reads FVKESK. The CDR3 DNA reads TGTGCCAGCAGCCGTAGGACTAGCGGGTACCACAATGAGCAGTTCTTC. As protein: CASSRRTSGYHNEQFF. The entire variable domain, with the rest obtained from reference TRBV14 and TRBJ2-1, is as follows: EAGVTQFPSHSVIEKGQTVTLRCDPISGHDNLYWYRRVMGKEIKFLLHFVKESKQDESGMPNNRFLAERTGGTYSTLKVQPAELEDSGVYFCASSRRTSGYHNEQFFGPGTRLTVL.

The CDR3 loop is CASSDSGGANEQFF. CDR3 DNA sequence: TGTGCCAGCAGTGACTCAGGGGGTGCAAATGAGCAGTTCTTC. The chain has TRBV6-4 and TRBJ2-1, with D perhaps matching TRBD1 (6 bases). Germline CDR1 MRHNA, CDR2 SNTAGT. This CDR3 spans 14 amino acids. Trimming stripped 0 bases from V and 7 bases from J, with 10 bases between.

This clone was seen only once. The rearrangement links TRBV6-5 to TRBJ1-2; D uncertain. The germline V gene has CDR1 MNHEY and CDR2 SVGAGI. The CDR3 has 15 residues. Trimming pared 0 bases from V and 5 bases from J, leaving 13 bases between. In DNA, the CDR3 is TGTGCCAGCAGTTACTCGGCGGGGTTTGGGTATGGCTACACCTTC. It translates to CASSYSAGFGYGYTF.

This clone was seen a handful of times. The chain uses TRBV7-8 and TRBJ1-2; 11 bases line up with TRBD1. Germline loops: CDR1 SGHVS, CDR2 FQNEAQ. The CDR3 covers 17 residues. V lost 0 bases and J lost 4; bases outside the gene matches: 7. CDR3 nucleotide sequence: TGTGCCAGCAGCTTAGCCGGACAGGGGGCTCTTTTCTATGGCTACACCTTC. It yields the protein CASSLAGQGALFYGYTF.